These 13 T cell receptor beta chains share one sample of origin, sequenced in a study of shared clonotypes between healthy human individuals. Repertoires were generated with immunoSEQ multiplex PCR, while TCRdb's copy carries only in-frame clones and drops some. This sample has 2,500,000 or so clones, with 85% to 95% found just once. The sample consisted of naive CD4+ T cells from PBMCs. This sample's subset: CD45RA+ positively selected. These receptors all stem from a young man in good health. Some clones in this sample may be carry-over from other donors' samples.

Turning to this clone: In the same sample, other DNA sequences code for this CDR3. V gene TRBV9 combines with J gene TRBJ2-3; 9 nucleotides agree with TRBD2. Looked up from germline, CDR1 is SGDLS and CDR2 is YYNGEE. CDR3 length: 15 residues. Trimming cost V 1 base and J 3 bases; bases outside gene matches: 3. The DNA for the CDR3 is TGTGCCAGCAGCGTATTAGCGGGAGTAACAGATACGCAGTATTTT. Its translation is CASSVLAGVTDTQYF.

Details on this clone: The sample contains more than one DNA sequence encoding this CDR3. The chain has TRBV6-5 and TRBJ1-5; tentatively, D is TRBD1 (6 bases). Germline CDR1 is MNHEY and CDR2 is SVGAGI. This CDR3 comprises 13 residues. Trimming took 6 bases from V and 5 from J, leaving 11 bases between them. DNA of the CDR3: TGTGCCAGCAGACCTACAGGGTATCAGCCCCAGCATTTT. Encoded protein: CASRPTGYQPQHF.

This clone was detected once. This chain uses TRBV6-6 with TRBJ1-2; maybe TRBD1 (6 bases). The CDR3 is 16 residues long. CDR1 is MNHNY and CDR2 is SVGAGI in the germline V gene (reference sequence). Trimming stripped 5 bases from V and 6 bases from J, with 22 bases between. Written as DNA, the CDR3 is TGTGCCAGCAGTCTCGGGGGAGGGAGGGGGGTGGATGGCTACACCTTC. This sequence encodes CASSLGGGRGVDGYTF.

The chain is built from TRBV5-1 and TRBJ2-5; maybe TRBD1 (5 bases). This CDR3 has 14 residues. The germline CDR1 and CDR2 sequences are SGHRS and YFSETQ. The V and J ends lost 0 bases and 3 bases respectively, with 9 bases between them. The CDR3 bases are TGCGCCAGCAGCTTGGCACAGGAGAAAGAGACCCAGTACTTC. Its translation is CASSLAQEKETQYF.

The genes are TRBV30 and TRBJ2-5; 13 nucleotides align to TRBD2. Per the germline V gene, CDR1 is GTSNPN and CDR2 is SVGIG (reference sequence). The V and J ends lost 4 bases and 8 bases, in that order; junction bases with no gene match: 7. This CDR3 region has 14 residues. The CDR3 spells CAWMGTSGIGTQYF. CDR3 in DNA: TGTGCCTGGATGGGGACTAGCGGGATCGGCACCCAGTACTTC.

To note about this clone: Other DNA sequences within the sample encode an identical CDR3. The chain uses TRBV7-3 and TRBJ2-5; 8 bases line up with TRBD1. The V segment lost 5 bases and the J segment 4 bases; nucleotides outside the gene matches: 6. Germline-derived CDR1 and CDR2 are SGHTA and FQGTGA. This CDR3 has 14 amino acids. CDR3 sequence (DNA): TGTGCCAGCAGCCCGGGACAGGTTGGAGAGACCCAGTACTTC. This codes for CASSPGQVGETQYF.

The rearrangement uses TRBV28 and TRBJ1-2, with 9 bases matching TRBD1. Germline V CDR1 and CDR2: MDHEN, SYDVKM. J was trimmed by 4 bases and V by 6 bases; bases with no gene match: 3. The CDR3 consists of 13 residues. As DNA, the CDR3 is TGTGCCAGCAGAAAGACAGGGGGCTATGGCTACACCTTC. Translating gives CASRKTGGYGYTF.

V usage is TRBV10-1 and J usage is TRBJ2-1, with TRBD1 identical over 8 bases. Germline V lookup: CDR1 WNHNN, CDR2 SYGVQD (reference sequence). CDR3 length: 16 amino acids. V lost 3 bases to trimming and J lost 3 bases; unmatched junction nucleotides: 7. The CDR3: CASSDLGQGFYNEQFF. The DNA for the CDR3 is TGCGCCAGCAGTGACTTAGGACAGGGTTTCTACAATGAGCAGTTCTTC.

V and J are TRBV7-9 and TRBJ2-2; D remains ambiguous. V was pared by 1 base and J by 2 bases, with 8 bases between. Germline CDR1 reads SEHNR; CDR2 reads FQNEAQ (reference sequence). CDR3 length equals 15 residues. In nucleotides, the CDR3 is TGTGCCAGCAGCTTAGAGACCGTTAACACCGGGGAGCTGTTTTTT. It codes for CASSLETVNTGELFF.

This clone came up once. The DNA of the CDR3 is TGTGCCAGCAGTCCCACACAGAACACTGAAGCTTTCTTT. Residues: CASSPTQNTEAFF. This sequence joins TRBV28 and TRBJ1-1, with D unclear. CDR3 length equals 13 residues. Germline values: CDR1 MDHEN, CDR2 SYDVKM. The V end lost 5 bases, the J end lost 1 base, and 8 bases lay between the germline ends.

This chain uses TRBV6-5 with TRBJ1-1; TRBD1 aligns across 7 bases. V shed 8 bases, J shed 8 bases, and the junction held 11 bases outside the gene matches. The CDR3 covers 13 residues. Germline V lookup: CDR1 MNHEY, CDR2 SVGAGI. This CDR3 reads CASSDRRSLEAFF. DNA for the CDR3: TGTGCCAGCTCGGACAGGCGCTCTCTCGAAGCTTTCTTT.

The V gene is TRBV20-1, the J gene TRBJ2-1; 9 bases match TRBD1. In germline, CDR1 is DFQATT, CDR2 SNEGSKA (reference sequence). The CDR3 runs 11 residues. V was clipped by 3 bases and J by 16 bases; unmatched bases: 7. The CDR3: CSASNRGPRFF. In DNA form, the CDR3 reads TGCAGTGCTAGCAACAGGGGGCCCCGATTCTTC.

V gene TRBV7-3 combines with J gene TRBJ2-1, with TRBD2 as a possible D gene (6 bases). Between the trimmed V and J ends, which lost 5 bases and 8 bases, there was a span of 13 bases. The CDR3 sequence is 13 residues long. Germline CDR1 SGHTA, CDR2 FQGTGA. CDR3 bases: TGTGCCAGCAGCGCTCCCGGGGGTGATGAGCAGTTCTTC. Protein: CASSAPGGDEQFF.